This TCR beta chain was found in a study of T cells in Graves' hyperthyroidism and ophthalmopathy. This clonotype was detected once. RNA transcripts yielded amplified TCR beta CDR3 regions. HTBI primers were used for first-round RT-PCR of the TCR CDR3. TCRdb re-derived calls from the multiplex PCR reads in MiXCR, one entry per CDR3 protein. The table records over 700,000 distinct CDR3 sequences, over 35% of them present only once. V was pared by 6 bases and J by 5 bases, with 7 bases of the junction left unmatched. Germline CDR1 MNHEY, CDR2 SVGAGI. The CDR3 sequence is 15 residues long. Sequencing was carried out using blood. The source is a man between 18 and 29 years old with Graves' hyperthyroidism. V and J are TRBV6-5 and TRBJ2-5; 12 bases match TRBD2. The CDR3 here is CASRQYLAGGETQYF. CDR3 coding DNA: TGTGCCAGCAGACAATACCTAGCGGGAGGGGAGACCCAGTACTTC.